Listed below are T cell receptor beta chains from one sample, sequenced in a study of cytomegalovirus exposure and HLA in healthy donors. The table came from immunoSEQ multiplex PCR; TCRdb's copy has only in-frame clones and leaves some out. This sample has 150,000 to 180,000 clones; about 74% occur once, and the top ten carry under 4.5%. The source material was PBMCs. The receptors shown here come from a woman in her forties in good health and CMV-seronegative. CDR3s include the opening cysteine and the closing phenylalanine or tryptophan. D genes are given only for firm matches. Clone size appears in some rows only: once, few, many, or a class for an expanded clone.

D gene | clone size | J gene | V gene | CDR3 DNA | CDR3 protein
NA | NA | TRBJ1-1 | TRBV7-9 | TGTGCCAGCAGCTTGTCCAGGGCGAGGACTGAAGCTTTCTTT | CASSLSRARTEAFF
NA | NA | TRBJ1-4 | TRBV7-9 | TGTGCCAGCAGCCCGAGGGGAGGAGGCACTAATGAAAAACTGTTTTTT | CASSPRGGGTNEKLFF
TRBD1 | few | TRBJ2-7 | TRBV7-6 | TGTGCCAGCAGCTATACAGGGGGCGAGGGTGAGCAGTACTTC | CASSYTGGEGEQYF
TRBD1 | NA | TRBJ1-1 | TRBV11-3 | TGTGCCAGCAGCCCCGCCGGAAGGACAGGGAACACTGAAGCTTTCTTT | CASSPAGRTGNTEAFF
NA | NA | TRBJ1-5 | TRBV6-6 | TGTGCCAGCAGCCCCTGGGCGGGGCAAAGCAATCAGCCCCAGCATTTT | CASSPWAGQSNQPQHF
TRBD2 | NA | TRBJ2-3 | TRBV5-1 | TGCGCCAGCAGCTTGTCAGCGGGGATCACAGATACGCAGTATTTT | CASSLSAGITDTQYF
NA | NA | TRBJ2-7 | TRBV5-8 | TGTGCCAGCAGCTTAGGATCCGGGGACGAGCAGTACTTC | CASSLGSGDEQYF
TRBD2 | NA | TRBJ2-6 | TRBV10-3 | TGTGCCATTCGGGGGGGTTTTGGGGCCAACGTCCTGACTTTC | CAIRGGFGANVLTF
NA | NA | TRBJ2-3 | TRBV7-8 | TGTGCCAGCAGCTATCAGGATACGCAGTATTTT | CASSYQDTQYF
NA | NA | TRBJ2-5 | TRBV2 | TGTGCCAGCAGTTTTTCAGGGGTAGAGACCCAGTACTTC | CASSFSGVETQYF
TRBD1 | NA | TRBJ1-1 | TRBV27 | TGTGCCAGCAGTTTTTATGGACAGGGGAACACTGAAGCTTTCTTT | CASSFYGQGNTEAFF
TRBD1 | NA | TRBJ1-1 | TRBV27 | TGTGCCAGCAGTCCTCGAGGTGGGACAGGGGGCCTTCACACTGAAGCTTTCTTT | CASSPRGGTGGLHTEAFF
NA | once | TRBJ1-2 | TRBV7-2 | TGTGCCAGCAGCTCATTTCAGGCTCTTCGTGGCTACACCTTC | CASSSFQALRGYTF
NA | NA | TRBJ2-5 | TRBV5-1 | TGCGCCAGCAGCTCAAAAGGCGGGACAGTACTCCAAGAGACCCAGTACTTC | CASSSKGGTVLQETQYF
NA | NA | TRBJ1-1 | TRBV5-1 | TGCGCCAGCAACAGTAACACTGAAGCTTTCTTT | CASNSNTEAFF
NA | NA | TRBJ2-1 | TRBV19 | TGTGCCAGTAGTACTGGGCGAGACAGGTTGGGTAATGAGCAGTTCTTC | CASSTGRDRLGNEQFF
TRBD2 | NA | TRBJ2-1 | TRBV2 | TGTGCCAGCATGAGGACTAGCGGGGGGATCTCCTACAATGAGCAGTTCTTC | CASMRTSGGISYNEQFF
TRBD2 | NA | TRBJ2-7 | TRBV5-1 | TGCGCCAGCAGCTTGGGGCTAGCGGGAGGCCCGTCCTACGAGCAGTACTTC | CASSLGLAGGPSYEQYF
TRBD2 | few | TRBJ2-1 | TRBV4-2 | TGTGCCAGCAGCCCCGGCCCCGCTAGCGGGGGGGTCTACACGAATGAGCAGTTCTTC | CASSPGPASGGVYTNEQFF
TRBD1 | few | TRBJ1-5 | TRBV6-1 | TGTGCCAGCAACATCAAGGGGGCTCGTCAGCCCCAGCATTTT | CASNIKGARQPQHF
TRBD2 | NA | TRBJ2-2 | TRBV5-1 | TGCGCCAGCAGCTTGGGTGGACTAGCGGGAGGGCCAGACGGGGAGCTGTTTTTT | CASSLGGLAGGPDGELFF
TRBD1 | NA | TRBJ1-1 | TRBV29-1 | TGCAGCGTCGTTCAACCTTTACAGGGGAGAGCTTTCTTT | CSVVQPLQGRAFF
NA | NA | TRBJ2-7 | TRBV7-8 | TGTGCCAGCAGCCCCCCGGGGGGCCACGGGTCCTACGAGCAGTACTTC | CASSPPGGHGSYEQYF
TRBD1 | once | TRBJ2-5 | TRBV6-1 | TGTGCCAGCAGTGAGGGACAGGGGTGGGAGACCCAGTACTTC | CASSEGQGWETQYF
NA | NA | TRBJ1-3 | TRBV30 | TGTGCCGCGGGAGGTGGAAACACCATATATTTT | CAAGGGNTIYF
NA | once | TRBJ1-5 | TRBV19 | TGTGCCAGTAGTATGGGCCGAATTGGCGATCAGCCCCAGCATTTT | CASSMGRIGDQPQHF
TRBD1 | NA | TRBJ1-2 | TRBV4-1 | TGCGCCAGCAGCCGCCTACCGGGACAGGGGATGGGGAACTATGGCTACACCTTC | CASSRLPGQGMGNYGYTF
NA | NA | TRBJ2-7 | TRBV27 | TGTGCCAGCAGTTCCGGGATCTCACCCTACGAGCAGTACTTC | CASSSGISPYEQYF
NA | NA | TRBJ1-2 | TRBV27 | TGTGCCAGCTCACAGGGAAACTATGGCTACACCTTC | CASSQGNYGYTF
NA | NA | TRBJ1-2 | TRBV7-6 | TGTGCCAGCAGCTTGAATGGGGAGGGATATGGCTACACCTTC | CASSLNGEGYGYTF
TRBD2 | NA | TRBJ2-7 | TRBV2 | TGTGCCAGCAGTTCCGGGACTAGCTTTGACGAGCAGTACTTC | CASSSGTSFDEQYF